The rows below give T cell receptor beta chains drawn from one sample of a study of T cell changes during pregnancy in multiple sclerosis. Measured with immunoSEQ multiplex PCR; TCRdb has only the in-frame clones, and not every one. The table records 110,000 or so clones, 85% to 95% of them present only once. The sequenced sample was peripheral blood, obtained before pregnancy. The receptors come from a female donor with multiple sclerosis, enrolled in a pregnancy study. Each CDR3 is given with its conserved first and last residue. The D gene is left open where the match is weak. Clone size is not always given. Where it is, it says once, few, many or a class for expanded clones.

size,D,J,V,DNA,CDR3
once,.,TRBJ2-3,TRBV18,TGTGCCAGCTCAGCGGGGGCCCCCACAGATACGCAGTATTTT,CASSAGAPTDTQYF
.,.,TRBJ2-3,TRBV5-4,TGTGCCAGCAGCTTGGTGGGGCGCCTCACAGATACGCAGTATTTT,CASSLVGRLTDTQYF
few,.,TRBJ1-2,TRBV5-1,TGCGCCAGCAGTTCGGACAGACCCTATGGCTACACCTTC,CASSSDRPYGYTF
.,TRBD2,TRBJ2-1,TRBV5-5,TGTGCCAGCAGCTTGACAGCGGGAGAACACAATGAGCAGTTCTTC,CASSLTAGEHNEQFF
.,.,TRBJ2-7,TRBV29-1,TGCAGCGTTCGGGGAAGCTCCTACGAGCAGTACTTC,CSVRGSSYEQYF
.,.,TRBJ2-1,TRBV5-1,TGCGCCAGCAGCTTAAGGGGGGGCAACAATGAGCAGTTCTTC,CASSLRGGNNEQFF
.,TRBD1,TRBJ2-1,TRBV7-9,TGTGCCAGCAGCTTAGCGACGGGGACAGGGGTAAATGAGCAGTTCTTC,CASSLATGTGVNEQFF
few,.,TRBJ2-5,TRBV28,TGTGCCAGCAGTTCCCCGGGACAAGGCCAAGAGACCCAGTACTTC,CASSSPGQGQETQYF
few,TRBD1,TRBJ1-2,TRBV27,TGTGCCAGCAGTGGGACAGGGGCCCTTGGTGATGGCTACACCTTC,CASSGTGALGDGYTF
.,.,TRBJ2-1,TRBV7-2,TGTGCCAGCAGCTTAGGTTGGGACTCAAGCCGCAATGAGCAGTTCTTC,CASSLGWDSSRNEQFF
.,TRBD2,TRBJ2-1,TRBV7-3,TGTGCCAGCAGCTTAATAGGGACTACCTACAATGAGCAGTTCTTC,CASSLIGTTYNEQFF
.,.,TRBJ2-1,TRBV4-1,TGCGCCAGCAGCCAAGCGCCGCGGGACTGGGAGCAGTTCTTC,CASSQAPRDWEQFF
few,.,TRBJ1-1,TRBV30,TGTGCCTGGGCGCGGGGCGTAAACACTGAAGCTTTCTTT,CAWARGVNTEAFF
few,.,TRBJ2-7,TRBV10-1,TGCGCCAGCAGTGTTCAGGGGAGCTACGAGCAGTACTTC,CASSVQGSYEQYF
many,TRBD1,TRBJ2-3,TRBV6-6,TGTGCCAGCAGTTTGTTGGGACAGGCTTACACAGATACGCAGTATTTT,CASSLLGQAYTDTQYF
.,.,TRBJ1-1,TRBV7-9,TGTGCCAGCAGCCCCGCGGGGGGGGGCACTGAAGCTTTCTTT,CASSPAGGGTEAFF
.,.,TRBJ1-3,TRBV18,TGTGCCAGCTCACCGGCCGAGACACTCTCTGGAAACACCATATATTTT,CASSPAETLSGNTIYF
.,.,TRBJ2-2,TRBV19,TGTGCCAGTAGTTCAGGGGCGAACACCGGGGAGCTGTTTTTT,CASSSGANTGELFF
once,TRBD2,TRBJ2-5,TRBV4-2,TGTGCCAGCAGCCAACTAGCGGGAGGGCCGGGGATTGAGACCCAGTACTTC,CASSQLAGGPGIETQYF
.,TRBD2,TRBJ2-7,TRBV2,TGTGCCAGCAGCTATGGACTAGCGGGAGGTTCCTACGAGCAGTACTTC,CASSYGLAGGSYEQYF
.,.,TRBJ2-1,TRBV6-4,TGTGCCAGCAGTGACTGGCCCCCCAATGAGCAGTTCTTC,CASSDWPPNEQFF
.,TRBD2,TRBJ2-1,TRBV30,TGTGCCTGGAGTGTACTCGCGGGAGGTTTGGATGAGCAGTTCTTC,CAWSVLAGGLDEQFF
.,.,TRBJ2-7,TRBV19,TGTGCCAGTAGTATACTGGGTAGCAACGAGCAGTACTTC,CASSILGSNEQYF
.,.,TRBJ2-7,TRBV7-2,TGTGCCAGCAGCTTAGTCTCGGACACCTACGAGCAGTACTTC,CASSLVSDTYEQYF
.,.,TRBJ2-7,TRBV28,TGTGCCAGCACCGACTTCGTTACCTACGAGCAGTACTTC,CASTDFVTYEQYF
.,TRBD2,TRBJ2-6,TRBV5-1,TGCGCCAGCAGCTTGGGGCTAGCGGGAGGGGGCTCTGGGGCCAACGTCCTGACTTTC,CASSLGLAGGGSGANVLTF
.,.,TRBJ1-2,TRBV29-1,TGCAGCGTTTCCAGGGGTGGGGGCTATGGCTACACCTTC,CSVSRGGGYGYTF
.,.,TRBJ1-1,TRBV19,TGTGCCAGTAGTATGGCAGGGGTCGGTGAAGCTTTCTTT,CASSMAGVGEAFF
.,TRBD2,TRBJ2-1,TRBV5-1,TGCGCCAGCAGCTTTGGCGGGGGGATCGATGAGCAGTTCTTC,CASSFGGGIDEQFF
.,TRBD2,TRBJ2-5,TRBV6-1,TGTGCCAGCGCCGGGGGGATGAGAGAGACCCAGTACTTC,CASAGGMRETQYF
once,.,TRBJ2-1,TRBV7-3,TGTGCCAGCAGCTTAAGAGGTCGTGAGCAGTTCTTC,CASSLRGREQFF
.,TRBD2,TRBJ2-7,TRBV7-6,TGTGCCAGCGGGACTAGCGTTTACGAGCAGTACTTC,CASGTSVYEQYF
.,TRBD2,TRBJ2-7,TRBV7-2,TGTGCCAGCCGGTTGCGGGGGTTTCCCTACGAGCAGTACTTC,CASRLRGFPYEQYF
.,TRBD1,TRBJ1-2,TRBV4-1,TGCGCCAGCAGCCAAGAAAGACAGGGGAACTATGGCTACACCTTC,CASSQERQGNYGYTF
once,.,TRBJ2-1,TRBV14,TGTGCCAGCAGCCAAGTAGCGCCCCACAATGAGCAGTTCTTC,CASSQVAPHNEQFF
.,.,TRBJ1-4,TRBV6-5,TGTGCCAGCACCCGGTCCCCCTTTGAAAAACTGTTTTTT,CASTRSPFEKLFF
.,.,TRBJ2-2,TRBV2,TGTGCCAGCAGAGAGGGCATCTCCACCGGGGAGCTGTTTTTT,CASREGISTGELFF
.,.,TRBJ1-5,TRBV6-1,TGTGCCAGCAGTGCGACAGCTGCTGCCATTTATCAGCCCCAGCATTTT,CASSATAAAIYQPQHF
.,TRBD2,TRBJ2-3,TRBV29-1,TGCAGCGTTGCGCGGGGGGGCACAGATACGCAGTATTTT,CSVARGGTDTQYF